This T cell receptor beta chain was recovered during a study of blood T cell repertoires in COVID-19. Across the whole study: Italy, Spain and the United States were the sources of the convalescent and acute COVID-19 samples.

The CDR3 consists of 15 residues. After removal of 4 bases from V and 0 bases from J, the junction contained 6 bases not matched to a gene. Per germline, CDR1 SGHTA and CDR2 FQGNSA. This clone was observed a few times. Original methodology: Quantification of nucleated cells was approximated via reference gene primer amplification. Using immunoSEQ multiplex PCR, the repertoire was profiled, and TCRdb retains in-frame clones only, with some absent. Clone size and the V and J calls come from that table; the DNA yielded D and trimming. The data hold 200,000 to 250,000 clones, with about 80% observed a single time.

This clonotype was obtained from an elderly man with acute or convalescent COVID-19. V is TRBV7-2 and J is TRBJ2-7; 7 bases match TRBD2. The material sequenced was peripheral blood. CDR3 DNA sequence: TGTGCCAGCAGCTCCGTAGCGGGCGTCTCCTACGAGCAGTACTTC. Translated: CASSSVAGVSYEQYF.